The T cell receptor (beta chain) under discussion was sequenced for a study of early T cells in non-severe SARS-CoV-2 infection. The overall study: The authors sequenced bulk RNA from unsorted whole blood, leaving chains unpaired.

TCRdb re-called the 5' RACE reads through MiXCR, storing one row per CDR3 protein. The data hold more than 75,000 distinct CDR3 sequences, with less than 15% observed a single time. V shed 1 base and J 3 bases; nucleotides not matched to a gene: 13. The germline V gene has CDR1 SGHTA and CDR2 FQGNSA. This CDR3 is built from 18 residues. Material: whole blood. The TCR comes from an adult who was a healthcare worker with PCR-confirmed SARS-CoV-2 infection or an uninfected control (not recorded which). The V call is TRBV7-2, the J call TRBJ2-7; 9 bases match TRBD2. This CDR3 reads CASSLGESGGPLRYEQYF. DNA of the CDR3: TGTGCCAGCAGCTTAGGAGAGAGCGGGGGGCCCTTACGCTACGAGCAGTACTTC. The full variable domain, in which reference TRBV7-2 and TRBJ2-7 provide the parts outside the CDR3, is GAGVSQSPSNKVTEKGKDVELRCDPISGHTALYWYRQSLGQGLEFLIYFQGNSAPDKSGLPSDRFSAERTGGSVSTLTIQRTQQEDSAVYLCASSLGESGGPLRYEQYFGPGTRLTVT.